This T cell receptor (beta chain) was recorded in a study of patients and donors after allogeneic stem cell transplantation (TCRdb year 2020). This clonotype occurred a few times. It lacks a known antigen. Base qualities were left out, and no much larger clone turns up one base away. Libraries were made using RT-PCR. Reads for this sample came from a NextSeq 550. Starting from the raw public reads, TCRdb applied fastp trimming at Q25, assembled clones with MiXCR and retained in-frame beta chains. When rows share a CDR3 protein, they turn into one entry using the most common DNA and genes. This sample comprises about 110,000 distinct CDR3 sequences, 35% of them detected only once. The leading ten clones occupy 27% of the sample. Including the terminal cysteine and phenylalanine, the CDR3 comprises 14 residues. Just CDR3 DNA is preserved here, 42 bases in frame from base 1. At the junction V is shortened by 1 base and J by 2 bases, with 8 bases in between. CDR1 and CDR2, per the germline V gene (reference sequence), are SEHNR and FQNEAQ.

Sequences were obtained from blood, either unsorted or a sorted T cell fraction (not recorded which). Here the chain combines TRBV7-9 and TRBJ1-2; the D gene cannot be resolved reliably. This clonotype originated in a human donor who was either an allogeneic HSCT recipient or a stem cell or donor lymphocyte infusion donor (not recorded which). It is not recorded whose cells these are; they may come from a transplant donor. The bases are TGTGCCAGCAGCTTAGATGGTCGGAACTATGGCTACACCTTC. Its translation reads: CASSLDGRNYGYTF.